This paragraph covers one TCR beta chain sequence. The CDR3 loop spans 14 amino acids. The J segment lost 7 bases and the V segment lost 3 bases, leaving 6 bases of the junction unmatched. Germline CDR1 SGHRS, CDR2 YFSETQ. The data derive from a study of blood T cell repertoires in COVID-19. Study at large: In each case, the material was cDNA or gDNA derived from T cells, B-cell-depleted T cells, or PBMCs.

Libraries were prepared by immunoSEQ multiplex PCR; TCRdb keeps only in-frame clonotypes and omits some of them. The data show more than 110,000 clones, 75% to 90% seen once. The receptor was derived from a human donor in a cohort sampled during active COVID-19. The rearrangement links TRBV5-1 to TRBJ1-4; 7 bases are shared with TRBD1. The sequencing input was peripheral blood. The CDR3 here is CASSSGQLVEKLFF. In DNA form, the CDR3 reads TGCGCCAGCAGCTCGGGACAGCTTGTTGAAAAACTGTTTTTT.